The 32 T cell receptor beta chains in this list originate from one sample, sequenced in a study of T cell responses to AZD1222 COVID-19 vaccine. Some clones are missing from TCRdb's copy, which holds only in-frame ones; the method was immunoSEQ multiplex PCR. The data contain fewer than 150,000 clones, just under 95% of them seen just once; the ten biggest clones take up approximately 6.9%. The sequences come from peripheral blood, collected 28 days after the second AZD1222 dose. The source is an adult who received the AZD1222 COVID-19 vaccine.

This chain uses TRBV4-1 with TRBJ1-5; D gene ambiguous. Trimming removed 0 bases from V and 4 bases from J, with 7 bases in between. The CDR3 sequence is 14 residues long. Germline values: CDR1 MGHRA, CDR2 YSYEKL. CDR3: CASSQELTNQPQHF. The CDR3 bases are TGCGCCAGCAGCCAAGAACTTACTAATCAGCCCCAGCATTTT.

The chain links TRBV7-6 to TRBJ2-1; TRBD2 aligns across 12 bases. CDR3 length: 18 amino acids. V lost 5 bases to trimming and J lost 5 bases; unmatched junction nucleotides: 13. CDR1 is SGHVS and CDR2 is FNYEAQ in the germline V gene. The CDR3 nucleotides read TGTGCCAGCAGCCCGGCGGGGCGACTAGCGGGGGCCCACAATGAGCAGTTCTTC. Translated, it gives CASSPAGRLAGAHNEQFF.

J is TRBJ1-3 and V is TRBV6-6, with D hard to call. CDR3 length: 15 residues. Deletions cut 5 bases from V and 0 bases from J, with 11 bases between. Germline loops: CDR1 MNHNY, CDR2 SVGAGI (reference sequence). CDR3 loop: CASSTTGLSGNTIYF. In nucleotides, the CDR3 is TGTGCCAGCAGTACGACGGGCCTCTCTGGAAACACCATATATTTT.

The V call is TRBV7-8, the J call TRBJ1-3, with D possibly being TRBD1 (6 bases). The CDR3 runs to 17 residues. V was trimmed by 3 bases and J by 2 bases, leaving 17 bases between them. Germline CDR1 is SGHVS and CDR2 is FQNEAQ. This CDR3 is CASSFIFGGAPGNTIYF. The CDR3 bases are TGTGCCAGCAGCTTCATATTCGGGGGGGCTCCTGGAAACACCATATATTTT.

The CDR3, as DNA: TGCGCCAGCAGCCAAGAAGGGAGGTACACTGAAGCTTTCTTT. Amino acid sequence: CASSQEGRYTEAFF. The V gene is TRBV4-1, the J gene TRBJ1-1; D unclear. The V end was cut by 0 bases, the J end by 3 bases, with 8 bases between. The CDR3 sequence is 14 residues long. Germline CDR1 is MGHRA and CDR2 is YSYEKL.

The genes are TRBV15 and TRBJ1-1, with TRBD1 matching 7 bases. The CDR3 totals 14 residues. Germline-derived CDR1 and CDR2 are LNHNV and YYDKDF (reference sequence). J was trimmed by 0 bases and V by 5 bases; bases with no gene match: 3. CDR3 sequence reads: CATSPDRVNTEAFF. The CDR3 DNA reads as TGTGCCACCAGCCCCGACAGGGTGAACACTGAAGCTTTCTTT.

The chain couples TRBV18 to TRBJ2-3; 7 bases are a match to TRBD2. Germline CDR1 KGHSH, CDR2 LQKENI. J lost 6 bases, V lost 2 bases, and 26 bases had no gene match. The CDR3 totals 21 residues. The CDR3 sequence: CASSPWSGSLSGASGGDTQYF. The CDR3 DNA sequence: TGTGCCAGCTCACCATGGTCCGGTTCCCTCTCCGGGGCCTCCGGGGGGGATACGCAGTATTTT.

The CDR3 spells CASSLAVGSVTGELFF. The CDR3 DNA is TGTGCCAGCAGCTTAGCGGTGGGCAGTGTCACCGGGGAGCTGTTTTTT. The chain couples TRBV7-9 to TRBJ2-2; D ambiguous. CDR3 length: 16 residues. V gave up 0 bases and J gave up 4 bases, with 12 bases separating them. In germline, CDR1 is SEHNR, CDR2 FQNEAQ (reference sequence).

The chain has TRBV21-1 and TRBJ1-2. TRBV21-1 represents a pseudogene. The CDR3 has 12 residues. For the CDR3, the DNA is TGTGCCAGCAGCACGGACGGCTATGGCTACACCTTC. Translated, it gives CASSTDGYGYTF.

The V and J genes are TRBV30 and TRBJ1-2, with D possibly being TRBD1 (5 bases). V was trimmed by 2 bases and J by 2 bases, leaving 9 bases between them. The CDR3 contains 13 residues. Germline CDR1 and CDR2: GTSNPN and SVGIG (reference sequence). The CDR3: CAWSWGVNYGYTF. CDR3 DNA: TGTGCCTGGAGTTGGGGGGTCAACTATGGCTACACCTTC.

The rearrangement joins TRBV19 to TRBJ1-4; maybe TRBD1 (5 bases). V lost 3 bases and J lost 4, with 9 bases in between. CDR3 length equals 14 residues. Germline V gene data show CDR1 as LNHDA and CDR2 as SQIVND (reference sequence). The CDR3 bases are TGTGCCAGTAGTATGGGACGGCTTAATGAAAAACTGTTTTTT. Protein: CASSMGRLNEKLFF.

This chain uses TRBV28 with TRBJ2-7; 8 positions agree with TRBD1. This CDR3 has 13 amino acids. Per germline, CDR1 MDHEN and CDR2 SYDVKM. The junction had 5 bases not matched to a gene; V was cut back by 7 bases and J by 3 bases. The DNA for the CDR3 is TGTGCCAGCACCGCGACAGGGGACTACGAGCAGTACTTC. It is translated as CASTATGDYEQYF.

The CDR3 nucleotides read TGTGCCAGCAGTTTCGCGGGGGGGGATTCCTATGAGCAGTTCTTC. Residues: CASSFAGGDSYEQFF. The rearrangement uses TRBV27 and TRBJ2-1, with TRBD2 matching 9 bases. The CDR3 consists of 15 residues. Losses at the gene ends were 3 bases for V and 8 bases for J; bases not matched to a gene: 8. Germline values: CDR1 MNHEY, CDR2 SMNVEV (reference sequence).

The chain has TRBV7-8 and TRBJ1-1; D not resolved. V was shortened by 5 bases and J by 5 bases, with 12 bases between the two germline ends. Looked up from germline, CDR1 is SGHVS and CDR2 is FQNEAQ. The CDR3 is 13 amino acids. The CDR3 reads CASSKEVRTEAFF. CDR3 nucleotide sequence: TGTGCCAGCAGCAAGGAGGTCAGAACTGAAGCTTTCTTT. The full variable domain, with the rest looked up from reference TRBV7-8 and TRBJ1-1, is GAGVSQSPRYKVAKRGQDVALRCDPISGHVSLFWYQQALGQGPEFLTYFQNEAQLDKSGLPSDRFFAERPEGSVSTLKIQRTQQEDSAVYLCASSKEVRTEAFFGQGTRLTVV.

Only one count was recorded for this clone. The chain carries TRBV4-2 and TRBJ2-2; weak D call: TRBD2 (5 bases). The CDR3 totals 15 residues. Germline-derived CDR1 and CDR2 are LGHNA and YNFKEQ. V dropped 3 bases and J dropped 4 bases, with 12 bases sitting between them. The CDR3 loop reads CASSQELVRTGELFF. The CDR3, as DNA: TGTGCCAGCAGCCAGGAACTAGTTCGCACCGGGGAGCTGTTTTTT.

On this clone: Within the sample, other DNA sequences also encode this same CDR3. This chain joins TRBV6-4 and TRBJ2-2; the D is unclear. Germline V gives CDR1 MRHNA, CDR2 SNTAGT. This CDR3 is built from 14 residues. V dropped 0 bases and J dropped 3 bases, with 5 bases sitting between them. The CDR3 bases are TGTGCCAGCAGTGACTCGCAGGACACCGGGGAGCTGTTTTTT. It is translated as CASSDSQDTGELFF.

The chain employs TRBV27 and TRBJ1-1; 7 nucleotides agree with TRBD1. The CDR3 has 13 amino acids. The trim removed 4 bases at V and 2 bases at J, leaving 1 base unmatched. Germline lookup yields CDR1 MNHEY and CDR2 SMNVEV (reference sequence). This CDR3 is CASSWDSNTEAFF. The DNA for the CDR3 is TGTGCCAGCAGTTGGGACAGCAACACTGAAGCTTTCTTT.

This clone was seen a single time. The chain couples TRBV10-3 to TRBJ1-6; maybe TRBD1 (5 bases). The V and J ends lost 9 bases and 8 bases respectively, with 11 bases between them. The CDR3 is 12 amino acids. CDR1 is ENHRY, CDR2 SYGVKD, per germline. CDR3 residues: CAIAEGDSPLHF. In nucleotides, the CDR3 is TGTGCCATAGCCGAAGGGGATTCACCCCTCCACTTT.

This sequence joins TRBV6-5 and TRBJ1-1, with D perhaps matching TRBD1 (6 bases). V dropped 4 bases and J dropped 1 base, with 10 bases sitting between them. There are 14 residues in the CDR3. Germline V CDR1 and CDR2: MNHEY, SVGAGI. The CDR3 loop is CASSWAGENTEAFF. In nucleotides, the CDR3 is TGTGCCAGCAGTTGGGCAGGGGAGAACACTGAAGCTTTCTTT.

This chain joins TRBV30 and TRBJ1-4, with a tentative D call TRBD1 (5 bases). This CDR3 region has 13 residues. V shed 4 bases and J shed 5 bases, with 11 bases lying between them. Germline loops: CDR1 GTSNPN, CDR2 SVGIG (reference sequence). The CDR3 protein is CAWTTGANEKLFF. The CDR3 nucleotides read TGTGCCTGGACTACTGGGGCAAATGAAAAACTGTTTTTT.

The chain is built from TRBV7-2 and TRBJ2-3, with TRBD1 identical over 7 bases. There are 15 residues in the CDR3. Germline CDR1 reads SGHTA; CDR2 reads FQGNSA. V lost 3 bases, J lost 3 bases, and 6 bases stayed unmatched. CDR3 amino acids: CASSFDRVRTDTQYF. The CDR3 nucleotides are TGTGCCAGCAGCTTCGACAGGGTTAGGACAGATACGCAGTATTTT. Supplemented by reference TRBV7-2 and TRBJ2-3, the full variable domain reads GAGVSQSPSNKVTEKGKDVELRCDPISGHTALYWYRQSLGQGLEFLIYFQGNSAPDKSGLPSDRFSAERTGGSVSTLTIQRTQQEDSAVYLCASSFDRVRTDTQYFGPGTRLTVL.

The chain links TRBV6-5 to TRBJ1-5; TRBD1 agrees at 8 bases. The CDR3 totals 15 residues. J lost 1 base, V lost 10 bases, and 9 bases had no gene match. CDR1 and CDR2 (germline): MNHEY, SVGAGI. The CDR3 loop reads CATSDRVGSNQPQHF. CDR3 nucleotide sequence: TGTGCCACCTCGGACAGGGTAGGCAGCAATCAGCCCCAGCATTTT.

This rearrangement joins TRBV27 to TRBJ1-2; the D gene is possibly TRBD1 (6 bases). The V gene's germline CDR1 is MNHEY and CDR2 SMNVEV (reference sequence). This CDR3 comprises 16 residues. The germline V and J ends were trimmed by 6 bases and 2 bases, with 19 bases remaining between them. CDR3 in amino acids: CASRHTDRRFNYGYTF. The CDR3 nucleotides read TGTGCCAGCAGGCACACGGACAGAAGATTCAACTATGGCTACACCTTC.

The chain recombines TRBV6-1 with TRBJ2-7; D uncertain. Deletions cut 1 base from V and 1 base from J, with 5 bases between. This CDR3 region has 13 residues. CDR1 and CDR2 (germline): MNHNS, SASEGT. CDR3 DNA: TGTGCCAGCAGTGAAGGGCATTCCTACGAGCAGTACTTC. It encodes CASSEGHSYEQYF.

This clone was recorded a few times. J is TRBJ1-5 and V is TRBV19; a possible D gene is TRBD1 (6 bases). The CDR3 runs 12 residues. Germline V gives CDR1 LNHDA, CDR2 SQIVND (reference sequence). Trimming cost V 5 bases and J 6 bases, with 8 bases left between them. The DNA for the CDR3 is TGTGCCAGTAGTCCAGGGGTTCAGCCCCAGCATTTT. As protein: CASSPGVQPQHF.

The chain joins TRBV3-1 (or the pseudogene TRBV3-2) to TRBJ2-1; 9 nucleotides line up with TRBD2. The CDR3 has 17 amino acids. J gave up 3 bases and V 0 bases, and 6 bases lay outside the gene matches. Germline loops: CDR1 LGHDT, CDR2 YNNKEL (reference sequence). This chain's CDR3 is CASSQEERGVHYNEQFF. CDR3 DNA sequence: TGTGCCAGCAGCCAAGAAGAGCGGGGGGTACACTACAATGAGCAGTTCTTC.

The gene calls are TRBV4-2 and TRBJ1-2; D is undetermined. CDR1 is LGHNA, CDR2 YNFKEQ, per germline. CDR3 length equals 15 residues. The ends were cut back, 0 bases at V and 1 base at J, with 9 bases in the middle. CDR3: CASSQERTHNYGYTF. The DNA of the CDR3 is TGTGCCAGCAGCCAAGAGAGGACTCATAACTATGGCTACACCTTC.

For this clone: This same CDR3 is encoded by further DNA sequences in the sample. This sequence joins TRBV11-3 and TRBJ1-1, with D unresolved. Germline CDR1 is SGHNT and CDR2 is YENEEA. V lost 3 bases and J lost 0, with 5 bases in between. There are 13 residues in the CDR3. CDR3 coding DNA: TGTGCCAGCAGCTTGAGGATGAACACTGAAGCTTTCTTT. It translates to CASSLRMNTEAFF.

The chain employs TRBV2 and TRBJ2-3; D gene ambiguous. The CDR3 is 16 residues long. Per germline, CDR1 SNHLY and CDR2 FYNNEI. V gave up 2 bases and J gave up 0 bases, with 12 bases separating them. The CDR3 loop is CASSELGISSTDTQYF. In DNA, the CDR3 is TGTGCCAGCAGTGAACTCGGCATTTCTAGCACAGATACGCAGTATTTT. The complete variable domain, with remaining parts taken from reference TRBV2 and TRBJ2-3, reads EPEVTQTPSHQVTQMGQEVILRCVPISNHLYFYWYRQILGQKVEFLVSFYNNEISEKSEIFDDQFSVERPDGSNFTLKIRSTKLEDSAMYFCASSELGISSTDTQYFGPGTRLTVL.

This chain connects TRBV11-1 to TRBJ1-2; TRBD1 is a possible D gene (5 bases). The V end was cut by 5 bases, the J end by 6 bases, with 13 bases between. Germline V gives CDR1 SGHAT, CDR2 FQDESV (reference sequence). This CDR3 spans 13 amino acids. CDR3 protein: CASSREAGNGYTF. Written as DNA, the CDR3 is TGTGCCAGCAGCCGAGAGGCAGGGAATGGCTACACCTTC.

A few counts support this clone. This sequence joins TRBV7-2 and TRBJ2-3, with a tentative D call TRBD2 (5 bases). The germline CDR1 and CDR2 sequences are SGHTA and FQGNSA. The CDR3 contains 13 residues. V dropped 7 bases and J dropped 1 base, with 9 bases sitting between them. The CDR3 protein is CASTLGGTDTQYF. CDR3 coding DNA: TGTGCCAGCACCTTGGGAGGCACAGATACGCAGTATTTT.

The chain carries TRBV7-3 and TRBJ1-6; D not resolved. The CDR3 loop spans 15 amino acids. Germline values: CDR1 SGHTA, CDR2 FQGTGA. V lost 4 bases and J 7 bases, leaving 14 bases between the germline ends. The CDR3 DNA sequence: TGTGCCAGCAGCTCGGCAGGATATTGGAATTCACCCCTCCACTTT. Encoded protein: CASSSAGYWNSPLHF.